These 4 T cell receptor beta chains were sequenced from one sample in a study of response to subunit inactivated influenza vaccine. TCRdb called the RT-PCR reads again in MiXCR, with one record for every CDR3 protein. The sample consists of about 540,000 distinct CDR3 sequences, less than 25% of them appearing once. The data were also submitted as part of a second study, on T cells expressing NK-cell markers. That paper notes: With UMIs, 5'RACE template switching was used to make TCR beta cDNA.

Sequences were derived from CD4+ T cells sorted from PBMCs, sampled 11 to 12 days after vaccination. These receptors all come from a man aged 50-60 years who received an inactivated influenza vaccine.

The CDR3 here is CASSQLNTATNEKLFF. In DNA form, the CDR3 reads TGCGCCAGCAGCCAATTAAACACCGCAACTAATGAAAAACTGTTTTTT. The chain recombines TRBV5-1 with TRBJ1-4; unclear D gene. Trimming left V 4 bases short and J 0 bases short, with 13 bases between. This CDR3 spans 16 amino acids. CDR1 is SGHRS, CDR2 YFSETQ, per germline. Complete variable domain (other parts from reference TRBV5-1 and TRBJ1-4): KAGVTQTPRYLIKTRGQQVTLSCSPISGHRSVSWYQQTPGQGLQFLFEYFSETQRNKGNFPGRFSGRQFSNSRSEMNVSTLELGDSALYLCASSQLNTATNEKLFFGSGTQLSVL.

The table lists this clonotype with a few counts. CDR3 region: CSATFFTEAFF. The CDR3 bases are TGCAGTGCTACTTTCTTTACTGAAGCTTTCTTT. The J gene is TRBJ1-1, the V gene TRBV20-1; no firm D call. V was clipped by 4 bases and J by 5 bases, with 8 bases between them. The CDR3 length is 11 residues. Looked up from germline, CDR1 is DFQATT and CDR2 is SNEGSKA (reference sequence).

The J gene is TRBJ2-1, the V gene TRBV7-9; possibly TRBD2 for D (5 bases). Germline CDR1 SEHNR, CDR2 FQNEAQ (reference sequence). V was pared by 8 bases and J by 6 bases, with 17 bases between. This CDR3 region has 14 residues. The CDR3 sequence: CASADPLAVNEQFF. The CDR3, as DNA: TGTGCCAGCGCGGATCCCCTAGCTGTCAATGAGCAGTTCTTC.

The V call is TRBV18, the J call TRBJ2-7, with 8 bases that match TRBD1. V gave up 0 bases and J gave up 3 bases; unmatched junction bases: 4. The CDR3 sequence is 15 residues long. From germline, CDR1 is KGHSH and CDR2 LQKENI. The CDR3 loop reads CASSPPGQARYEQYF. Here the CDR3 DNA reads TGTGCCAGCTCACCACCGGGACAGGCTCGCTACGAGCAGTACTTC.